This TCR beta chain was identified during a study of shared clonotypes between healthy human individuals. Germline V gene lookup returns CDR1 DFQATT and CDR2 SNEGSKA (reference sequence). The V end was cut by 6 bases, the J end by 9 bases, with 11 bases between. The CDR3 loop spans 11 amino acids. In the original analysis: As immunoSEQ supplied junction-only sequences (without quality scores), filtering differed. TCRdb's table, derived via immunoSEQ multiplex PCR, lists solely in-frame clones and lacks some. Clone size and V and J calls were adopted from that table, with D and trimming inferred from the DNA. The data show nearly 500,000 clones, 75% to 85% seen once. Healthy adults negative for HIV, lacking recent acute infections or vaccinations, served as donors. All participating donors were Caucasian adults from Nashville, Tennessee.

This sequence joins TRBV20-1 and TRBJ2-2; D ambiguous. Sequenced input: PBMCs. This TCR was recovered from a woman aged 40 to 49 in good health. Some clones in this sample may be carry-over from other donors' samples. CDR3 nucleotides: TGCAGTGCGCGCGCTAGTAGGGAGCTGTTTTTT. Amino acids: CSARASRELFF.